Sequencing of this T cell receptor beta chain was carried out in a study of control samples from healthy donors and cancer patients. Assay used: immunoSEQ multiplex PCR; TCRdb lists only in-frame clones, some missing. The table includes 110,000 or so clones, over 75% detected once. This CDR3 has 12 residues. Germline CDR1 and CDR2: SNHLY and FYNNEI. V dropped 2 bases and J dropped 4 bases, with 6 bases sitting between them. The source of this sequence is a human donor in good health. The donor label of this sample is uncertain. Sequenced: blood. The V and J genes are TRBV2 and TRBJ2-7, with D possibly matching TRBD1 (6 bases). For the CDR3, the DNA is TGTGCCAGCAGTGAACAGGGGTACGAGCAGTACTTC. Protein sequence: CASSEQGYEQYF.